This T cell receptor (beta chain) originates from a study of cytomegalovirus exposure and HLA in healthy donors. Study context: The early release's HLA-typed donors yielded approximately 85 million unique TCRs. Study findings and constraints: Immune exposure was documented only through CMV serostatus.

The CDR3 has 16 amino acids. V gave up 0 bases and J gave up 4 bases; unmatched junction bases: 5. The germline V gene has CDR1 ENHRY and CDR2 SYGVKD. About this clone: What it binds is unknown.

Amplification used 60 Vbeta primers and 13 Jbeta primers. Profiling relied on immunoSEQ multiplex PCR, and the TCRdb table lists in-frame clones only, not all of them. Of 130,000 or so clones listed, less than 85% are singletons. This sequence originates from a woman between 35 and 50 years old in good health and CMV-seropositive. The sequencing input was PBMCs. The chain has TRBV10-3 and TRBJ2-5; 10 bases agree with TRBD1. In DNA form, the CDR3 reads TGTGCCATCAGTGAGTCCGACAGGGGGCAGGGAGAGACCCAGTACTTC. It is translated as CAISESDRGQGETQYF.